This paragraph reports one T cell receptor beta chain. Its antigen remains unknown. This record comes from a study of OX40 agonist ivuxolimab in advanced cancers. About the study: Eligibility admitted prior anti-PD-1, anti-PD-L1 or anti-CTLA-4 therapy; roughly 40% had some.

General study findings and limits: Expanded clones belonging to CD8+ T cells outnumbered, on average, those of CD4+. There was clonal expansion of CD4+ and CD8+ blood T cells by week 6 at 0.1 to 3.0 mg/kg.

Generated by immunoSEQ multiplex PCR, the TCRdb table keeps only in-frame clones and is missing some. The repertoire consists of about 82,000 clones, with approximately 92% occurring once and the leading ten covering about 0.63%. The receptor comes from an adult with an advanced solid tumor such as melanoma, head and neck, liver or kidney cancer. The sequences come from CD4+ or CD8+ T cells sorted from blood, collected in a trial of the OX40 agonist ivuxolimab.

The CDR3 region has the DNA TGTGCCAGCAGCTTGAATCGGGATGGCGGCTACACCTTC. Protein product: CASSLNRDGGYTF. The rearrangement uses TRBV5-8 and TRBJ1-2; D unclear. The germline V gene encodes CDR1 SGHTS and CDR2 YDEGEE. The CDR3 is 13 residues long. V was trimmed by 1 base and J by 8 bases, leaving 12 bases between them.